What follows are 18 T cell receptor beta chains derived from one specimen sequenced in a study of radiotherapy plus CTLA-4 blockade in lung cancer (dated by TCRdb to the late 2010s). The library was prepared using the immunoSEQ multiplex PCR assay. TCRdb took over this immuneACCESS table, retaining in-frame rearrangements with V and J assigned. Such tables are incomplete; in checked studies, under half of the missing clones stem from an unresolved V gene, and the remainder is unexplained. The sample profile shows about 44,000 clones; approximately 71% of them were found once. The ten largest clones capture around 2.4% of the sample. The sequences come from peripheral blood, collected from a patient treated with radiotherapy plus ipilimumab. All receptors derive from a human donor with non-small cell lung cancer whose response to radiotherapy plus ipilimumab could not be evaluated.

This clone was counted once. The J gene is TRBJ2-3, the V gene TRBV4-3, with 8 bases aligning to TRBD2. With V trimmed by 1 base and J by 6 bases, 12 bases remained unmatched. This CDR3 is 17 amino acids long. From germline, CDR1 is LGHNA and CDR2 YSLEER. The CDR3 coding sequence is TGCGCCAGCAGCCAAGGGGCGGGACTAGGGCGCTCCGATACGCAGTATTTT. Amino acids: CASSQGAGLGRSDTQYF.

DNA for the CDR3: TGTGCCAGCAGTATTCCCCCAGGGAACGAGCAGTACTTC. Protein sequence: CASSIPPGNEQYF. The V call is TRBV27, the J call TRBJ2-5, with a tentative D call TRBD1 (5 bases). The better agreement between TRBJ2-7 and the DNA end casts doubt on the J call. The germline gives CDR1 MNHEY, CDR2 SMNVEV (reference sequence). The CDR3 sequence is 13 residues long.

The chain recombines TRBV5-1 with TRBJ2-5; 13 positions agree with TRBD2. CDR3 length: 17 amino acids. The germline V gene encodes CDR1 SGHRS and CDR2 YFSETQ. V lost 4 bases, J lost 5 bases, and 11 bases stayed unmatched. The CDR3 loop is CASSTGLAGEVRETQYF. The DNA of the CDR3 is TGCGCCAGCAGCACAGGACTAGCGGGAGAGGTGCGTGAGACCCAGTACTTC. Together with reference TRBV5-1 and TRBJ2-5, the CDR3 gives the full variable domain: KAGVTQTPRYLIKTRGQQVTLSCSPISGHRSVSWYQQTPGQGLQFLFEYFSETQRNKGNFPGRFSGRQFSNSRSEMNVSTLELGDSALYLCASSTGLAGEVRETQYFGPGTRLLVL.

This chain joins TRBV2 and TRBJ1-6, with 8 bases identical to TRBD1. The germline V gene has CDR1 SNHLY and CDR2 FYNNEI. The CDR3 runs 16 residues. Trimming at V came to 5 bases and at J to 6 bases, leaving 9 bases not matched to a gene. In nucleotides, the CDR3 is TGTGCCAGCAGTTTACAGGGGGACTCGGTTAATTCACCCCTCCACTTT. Its protein product is CASSLQGDSVNSPLHF.

The chain recombines TRBV28 with TRBJ2-7; TRBD2 agrees at 7 bases. Germline CDR1 and CDR2: MDHEN and SYDVKM. V dropped 8 bases and J dropped 2; count of bases not matched to a gene: 9. The CDR3 consists of 14 residues. CDR3 in amino acids: CASAARGRAYEQYF. The CDR3 bases are TGTGCCAGCGCTGCGCGGGGGAGGGCCTACGAGCAGTACTTC.

The rearrangement uses TRBV19 and TRBJ1-5; no reliable D call. V lost 10 bases to trimming and J lost 0 bases, with 16 bases between them. This CDR3 spans 15 amino acids. Germline CDR1 reads LNHDA; CDR2 reads SQIVND (reference sequence). The CDR3 nucleotides read TGTGCCACGAGAGCGGGTATTTCTAGCAATCAGCCCCAGCATTTT. Translating it yields CATRAGISSNQPQHF.

This clone was seen just once. The rearrangement links TRBV28 to TRBJ1-5, with 9 bases fitting TRBD1. The CDR3 totals 15 residues. Germline values: CDR1 MDHEN, CDR2 SYDVKM. J gave up 7 bases and V 6 bases, and 10 bases lay outside the gene matches. The CDR3 spells CASRKGQGRGQPQHF. CDR3 sequence (DNA): TGTGCCAGCAGAAAGGGACAGGGAAGGGGGCAGCCCCAGCATTTT.

V gene TRBV5-1 combines with J gene TRBJ1-1; D unresolved. Germline lookup yields CDR1 SGHRS and CDR2 YFSETQ. V was pared by 3 bases and J by 1 base, with 10 bases between. The CDR3 totals 14 residues. CDR3 coding DNA: TGCGCCAGCAGCTCGGGAGGTCCGAACACTGAAGCTTTCTTT. This translates into CASSSGGPNTEAFF.

The J gene is TRBJ2-2, the V gene TRBV18; D not certain. CDR1 is KGHSH, CDR2 LQKENI, per germline. Between the trimmed V and J ends, which lost 4 bases and 6 bases, there was a span of 6 bases. The CDR3 is 12 amino acids. CDR3 residues: CASSLYSGELFF. DNA of the CDR3: TGTGCCAGCTCACTGTATTCCGGGGAGCTGTTTTTT.

The chain is built from TRBV7-3 and TRBJ2-7; 14 bases align to TRBD2. The CDR3 loop spans 16 amino acids. Germline lookup yields CDR1 SGHTA and CDR2 FQGTGA. The trim removed 5 bases at V and 4 bases at J, leaving 7 bases unmatched. CDR3: CASSPRGLAGVYEQYF. The DNA of the CDR3 is TGTGCCAGCAGCCCACGGGGACTAGCGGGAGTGTACGAGCAGTACTTC.

The rearrangement links TRBV7-8 to TRBJ2-2, with 7 positions matching TRBD1. The CDR3 length is 14 residues. V shed 5 bases and J 5 bases; nucleotides not matched to a gene: 5. Germline CDR1 and CDR2: SGHVS and FQNEAQ. CDR3 amino acids: CASSQGVGTGELFF. CDR3 DNA: TGTGCCAGCAGCCAGGGGGTTGGAACCGGGGAGCTGTTTTTT.

The V and J genes are TRBV27 and TRBJ2-7, with TRBD1 matching 8 bases. CDR3 length: 14 residues. The germline V gene encodes CDR1 MNHEY and CDR2 SMNVEV (reference sequence). Germline trimming cut 5 bases from V and 3 bases from J; bases unmatched to any gene: 6. The CDR3 loop is CASSPGQAYYEQYF. CDR3 in DNA: TGTGCCAGCAGTCCGGGACAGGCTTACTACGAGCAGTACTTC.

To note about this clone: The junction shows a germline mismatch at one end, possibly a read error. The chain employs TRBV4-1 and TRBJ2-5, with 7 bases lining up with TRBD1. The CDR3 loop spans 15 amino acids. Germline CDR1 MGHRA, CDR2 YSYEKL. For the CDR3, the DNA is TGCGCCAGCAGCCAAGAGTACAGGGGTTCAGAGGCCCAGTACTTC. Residues: CASSQEYRGSEAQYF.

In this sample, this clone turned up once. V usage is TRBV2 and J usage is TRBJ2-5, with D perhaps matching TRBD2 (5 bases). CDR1 is SNHLY, CDR2 FYNNEI, per germline. The CDR3 spans 16 residues. V was clipped by 5 bases and J by 5 bases, with 21 bases between them. The CDR3 loop is CASSNQNLRAGETQYF. The DNA of the CDR3 is TGTGCCAGCAGTAACCAAAATCTGAGGGCGGGTGAGACCCAGTACTTC.

This clone was seen just once. The chain links TRBV7-3 to TRBJ2-2; maybe TRBD1 (6 bases). With 3 bases removed from V and 6 bases from J, the gap between germline ends came to 14 bases. The CDR3 runs to 15 residues. Germline CDR1 and CDR2: SGHTA and FQGTGA. CDR3 coding DNA: TGTGCCAGCAGCTTCGCTACAGGGTTGGCCGGGGAGCTGTTTTTT. Protein product: CASSFATGLAGELFF.

The rearrangement joins TRBV2 to TRBJ1-3; no reliable D call. V lost 7 bases to trimming and J lost 2 bases, with 9 bases between them. The CDR3 is 13 residues long. The germline CDR1 and CDR2 sequences are SNHLY and FYNNEI. CDR3 DNA sequence: TGTGCCAGCACCCCCACTCCTGGAAACACCATATATTTT. This codes for CASTPTPGNTIYF.

This clone occurred a few times. This chain joins TRBV18 and TRBJ2-7; D not resolved. The V gene lost 0 bases and the J gene lost 3 bases, with 12 bases spanning the gap. The CDR3 consists of 15 residues. Germline CDR1 KGHSH, CDR2 LQKENI. CDR3: CASSPPGLESYEQYF. The CDR3 DNA reads as TGTGCCAGCTCACCACCGGGTTTGGAGAGCTACGAGCAGTACTTC.

The V gene is TRBV6-5, the J gene TRBJ2-7; TRBD1 agrees at 8 bases. V shed 1 base and J 7 bases; nucleotides not matched to a gene: 9. The V gene's germline CDR1 is MNHEY and CDR2 SVGAGI. There are 15 residues in the CDR3. The CDR3 loop reads CASSYWGQGAWEQYF. The CDR3 region has the DNA TGTGCCAGCAGTTACTGGGGCCAGGGGGCGTGGGAGCAGTACTTC.